The present entry profiles one TCR beta chain with its context. The data are from a study of T cell changes during pregnancy in multiple sclerosis. Clones were read by immunoSEQ multiplex PCR, and TCRdb kept only the in-frame ones, dropping some. The table shows fewer than 45,000 clones, with around 89% occurring only once. CDR1 is SGHTA, CDR2 FQGNSA, per germline. The J segment lost 2 bases and the V segment lost 1 base, leaving 5 bases of the junction unmatched. The CDR3 totals 15 residues. This specimen consisted of CD4+ T cells from peripheral blood mononuclear cells, obtained in the first trimester of pregnancy. This sequence originates from a female donor with multiple sclerosis, enrolled in a pregnancy study. V usage is TRBV7-2 and J usage is TRBJ2-7; the match to TRBD1 covers 7 bases. This chain's CDR3 is CASSLDAGGPYEQYF. In DNA form, the CDR3 reads TGTGCCAGCAGCTTAGACGCAGGGGGACCCTACGAGCAGTACTTC.